This entry describes one T cell receptor beta chain. This specimen comes from a study of blood T cell repertoires in COVID-19. Study as a whole: Italy, Spain and the United States were the sources of the convalescent and acute COVID-19 samples. In each case, the material was cDNA or gDNA derived from T cells, B-cell-depleted T cells, or PBMCs.

The CDR3 totals 15 residues. The germline V and J ends were trimmed by 3 bases and 0 bases, with 12 bases remaining between them. From germline, CDR1 is MGHRA and CDR2 YSYEKL. Seattle-derived patients entered the study during active infection and were followed longitudinally. As processed by the authors: Estimation of nucleated cell counts was performed using reference gene primer amplification. Profiled with immunoSEQ multiplex PCR; TCRdb holds only in-frame clones, not every one. That table is the source of V, J and clone size, and D and trimming were worked out from the DNA. The table includes more than 80,000 clones, roughly 84% detected once.

The source of this sequence is a woman of 80 years or more with COVID-19, enrolled during active disease. The V and J genes are TRBV4-1 and TRBJ2-7; no clear D. The material sequenced was peripheral blood. The CDR3 loop reads CASSHDWISSYEQYF. DNA for the CDR3: TGCGCCAGCAGCCATGACTGGATCAGCTCCTACGAGCAGTACTTC.